The 30 T cell receptor beta chains below were found in one sample sequenced in a study of human T cells and chemical hapten exposure. TCRdb re-called the RACE reads through MiXCR, storing one row per CDR3 protein. The data show 40,000 or so distinct CDR3 sequences, roughly an eighth seen once. This sample's time point: pre-sensitization, week 0. This sample's treatment: therapeutic diphenylcyclopropenone sensitization with weekly scalp DPC. Unseparated into fractions, whole blood served as the source from which total RNA was extracted. The sequencing here drew on whole blood, taken in connection with sensitization to the hapten diphenylcyclopropenone (DPC). The source of these receptors is a woman between 40 and 50 years old with alopecia areata. Some clones in this sample may be carry-over from other donors' samples.

The sample holds many counts of this clonotype. The CDR3 reads CASSHPPPASGSPGGEQFF. CDR3 coding DNA: TGCGCCAGCAGCCACCCCCCCCCGGCTAGCGGGTCCCCCGGAGGTGAGCAGTTCTTC. This chain connects TRBV4-3 to TRBJ2-1; the match to TRBD2 covers 8 bases. The germline V gene has CDR1 LGHNA and CDR2 YSLEER. CDR3 length: 19 residues. The V and J ends lost 3 bases and 9 bases, in that order; junction bases with no gene match: 22.

This clonotype occurred many times. The CDR3 DNA reads as TGTGCCATCAGTGATAAGGAAACGAACACTGAAGCTTTCTTT. This sequence encodes CAISDKETNTEAFF. This chain uses TRBV10-3 with TRBJ1-1, with D uncertain. Germline V lookup: CDR1 ENHRY, CDR2 SYGVKD. The CDR3 runs 14 residues. V was trimmed by 3 bases and J by 1 base, leaving 9 bases between them.

This clonotype was seen a handful of times. This chain connects TRBV20-1 to TRBJ2-7; no clear D gene. This CDR3 is 11 amino acids long. Trimming left V 1 base short and J 13 bases short, with 14 bases between. The germline V gene encodes CDR1 DFQATT and CDR2 SNEGSKA (reference sequence). The CDR3 region is CSARAGSRRYF. CDR3 nucleotides: TGCAGTGCTAGAGCTGGAAGCCGCCGTTACTTC.

This clonotype was observed a few times. The CDR3 nucleotides are TGTGCCAGCAGCTTAGGGAACAGGGTCGAATACAATGAGCAGTTCTTC. Translation gives CASSLGNRVEYNEQFF. J is TRBJ2-1 and V is TRBV7-8; D is possibly TRBD1 (6 bases). The V end lost 1 base, the J end lost 4 bases, and 14 bases lay between the germline ends. The CDR3 totals 16 residues. Germline lookup yields CDR1 SGHVS and CDR2 FQNEAQ.

Many counts were recorded for this clonotype. The CDR3 protein is CASSPGQMNTEAFF. CDR3 nucleotides: TGTGCCAGCTCACCAGGCCAGATGAACACTGAAGCTTTCTTT. The chain is built from TRBV18 and TRBJ1-1, with D unresolved. Trimming removed 2 bases from V and 0 bases from J, with 7 bases in between. This CDR3 is built from 14 residues. CDR1 is KGHSH, CDR2 LQKENI, per germline. The full variable domain, its missing parts supplied by reference TRBV18 and TRBJ1-1, is NAGVMQNPRHLVRRRGQEARLRCSPMKGHSHVYWYRQLPEEGLKFMVYLQKENIIDESGMPKERFSAEFPKEGPSILRIQQVVRGDSAAYFCASSPGQMNTEAFFGQGTRLTVV.

This clonotype has a count of ten or more. The chain couples TRBV12-5 to TRBJ1-5, with D uncertain. This CDR3 contains 14 residues. Germline CDR1 LGHNT, CDR2 FRNRAP. V lost 5 bases, J lost 9 bases, and 17 bases lay in between. CDR3 nucleotides: TGTGCTAGTGGTCCCCCGGCGGCCCCAAGGCCCCAGCATTTT. This codes for CASGPPAAPRPQHF.

Ten or more counts support this clonotype. This chain joins TRBV12-3 or TRBV12-4 and TRBJ1-6, with 8 bases lining up with TRBD1. The CDR3 sequence is 14 residues long. The V segment lost 4 bases and the J segment 7 bases; nucleotides outside the gene matches: 3. CDR3 nucleotides: TGTGCCAGCAGTTGGACAGGGAAAAATTCACCCCTCCACTTT. Encoded protein: CASSWTGKNSPLHF.

There are many counts of this clonotype. The chain links TRBV7-8 to TRBJ2-7; TRBD2 is a possible D gene (5 bases). This CDR3 region has 16 residues. Germline V lookup: CDR1 SGHVS, CDR2 FQNEAQ. V was clipped by 1 base and J by 6 bases, with 19 bases between them. The chain's CDR3 is CASSLGHLAGPLEQYF. The CDR3 coding sequence is TGTGCCAGCAGCTTAGGTCACCTAGCAGGCCCCCTCGAGCAGTACTTC.

This clonotype has a count of ten or more. The chain employs TRBV3-1 and TRBJ2-7; D not resolved. The germline V gene has CDR1 LGHDT and CDR2 YNNKEL (reference sequence). The CDR3 extends over 12 amino acids. Trimming removed 3 bases from V and 5 bases from J, with 8 bases in between. In nucleotides, the CDR3 is TGTGCCAGCAGCCACGGCTCGGACGAGCAGTACTTC. Translated, it gives CASSHGSDEQYF.

The V gene is TRBV28, the J gene TRBJ1-2; D remains unclear. V gave up 2 bases and J gave up 13 bases, with 17 bases separating them. Germline V CDR1 and CDR2: MDHEN, SYDVKM. The CDR3 covers 13 residues. The CDR3 sequence: CASSLREPGGVTF. As DNA, the CDR3 is TGTGCCAGCAGTTTAAGAGAGCCCGGCGGGGTCACCTTC.

V usage is TRBV5-1 and J usage is TRBJ2-5; D is undetermined. This CDR3 spans 13 amino acids. V was shortened by 0 bases and J by 6 bases, with 9 bases between the two germline ends. CDR1 and CDR2 (germline): SGHRS, YFSETQ. DNA of the CDR3: TGCGCCAGCAGCTTGGGAGGTGGGCAGACCCAGTACTTC. Translation: CASSLGGGQTQYF.

This clonotype was seen a handful of times. The chain has TRBV29-1 and TRBJ2-6, with no clear D. The germline gives CDR1 SQVTM, CDR2 ANQGSEA. The CDR3 is made up of 14 amino acids. Trimming took off 2 bases at V and 2 bases at J, with 7 bases between the two ends. The CDR3 sequence is CSVEREAGANVLTF. CDR3 nucleotide sequence: TGCAGCGTTGAAAGGGAAGCTGGGGCCAACGTCCTGACTTTC.

This clonotype was counted at least ten times. The gene calls are TRBV7-2 and TRBJ2-2; D not resolved. This CDR3 comprises 12 residues. Between the trimmed V and J ends, which lost 7 bases and 7 bases, there was a span of 10 bases. The germline V gene encodes CDR1 SGHTA and CDR2 FQGNSA. The CDR3 loop reads CASTYRLGELFF. In nucleotides, the CDR3 is TGTGCCAGCACCTACCGGCTCGGGGAGCTGTTTTTT.

In this sample, this clonotype turned up many times. CDR3 in DNA: TGTGCCAGCAGTTTATCTCTAGCCGGCACTGAAGCTTTCTTT. It translates to CASSLSLAGTEAFF. This rearrangement joins TRBV28 to TRBJ1-1; D gene unclear. This CDR3 region has 14 residues. V lost 1 base and J 4 bases, leaving 10 bases between the germline ends. CDR1 is MDHEN, CDR2 SYDVKM, per germline.

This clonotype was seen at least ten times. The rearrangement uses TRBV19 and TRBJ2-2, with D possibly being TRBD1 (6 bases). Germline V lookup: CDR1 LNHDA, CDR2 SQIVND (reference sequence). With 3 bases removed from V and 6 bases from J, the gap between germline ends came to 8 bases. This CDR3 has 13 amino acids. The CDR3 DNA follows: TGTGCCAGTAGTATCAGGGGTCCCGGGGAGCTGTTTTTT. This codes for CASSIRGPGELFF.

This clonotype was recorded at least ten times. V usage is TRBV28 and J usage is TRBJ2-1; 9 positions match TRBD2. The CDR3 contains 16 residues. Per germline, CDR1 MDHEN and CDR2 SYDVKM. The junction had 8 bases not matched to a gene; V was cut back by 2 bases and J by 6 bases. Here the CDR3 DNA reads TGTGCCAGCAGTTTAAGGCTACGCGGGAGGGCCAATGAGCAGTTCTTC. Translated: CASSLRLRGRANEQFF.

This clonotype was picked up many times. The rearrangement joins TRBV10-3 to TRBJ2-7, with 8 bases that match TRBD1. CDR1 is ENHRY, CDR2 SYGVKD, per germline. V shed 3 bases and J 3 bases; nucleotides not matched to a gene: 4. The CDR3 has 14 amino acids. The CDR3 sequence: CAISDRTGFYEQYF. DNA of the CDR3: TGTGCCATCAGTGACAGGACAGGGTTCTACGAGCAGTACTTC.

There are many counts of this clonotype. The CDR3 reads CASRTRTSNQPQHF. CDR3 in DNA: TGTGCCAGCCGTACCCGGACAAGCAATCAGCCCCAGCATTTT. V is TRBV11-2 and J is TRBJ1-5; tentatively, D is TRBD1 (5 bases). Germline-derived CDR1 and CDR2 are SGHAT and FQNNGV. The CDR3 covers 14 residues. V gave up 8 bases and J gave up 1 base, with 12 bases separating them.

This clonotype was counted only a few times. The rearrangement uses TRBV20-1 and TRBJ2-6; no firm D call. This CDR3 region has 12 residues. Trimming removed 6 bases from V and 0 bases from J, with 3 bases in between. Germline V gene sequence: CDR1 DFQATT, CDR2 SNEGSKA (reference sequence). CDR3 DNA: TGCAGTGCAGCCTCTGGGGCCAACGTCCTGACTTTC. It yields the protein CSAASGANVLTF.

The sample holds many counts of this clonotype. The rearrangement uses TRBV19 and TRBJ2-2; 8 nucleotides agree with TRBD2. The germline gives CDR1 LNHDA, CDR2 SQIVND (reference sequence). The CDR3 sequence is 16 residues long. The V gene end was trimmed by 3 bases and the J gene end by 6 bases; junction bases not matched to a gene: 9. The CDR3 region is CASSIRAGAGPGELFF. CDR3 in DNA: TGTGCCAGTAGTATTAGAGCGGGAGCTGGTCCCGGGGAGCTGTTTTTT. Variable domain in full (rest from reference TRBV19 and TRBJ2-2): DGGITQSPKYLFRKEGQNVTLSCEQNLNHDAMYWYRQDPGQGLRLIYYSQIVNDFQKGDIAEGYSVSREKKESFPLTVTSAQKNPTAFYLCASSIRAGAGPGELFFGEGSRLTVL.

The J gene is TRBJ2-2, the V gene TRBV3-1; TRBD1 is a possible D gene (5 bases). The CDR3 is made up of 14 amino acids. Germline V gene lookup returns CDR1 LGHDT and CDR2 YNNKEL (reference sequence). Deletions cut 1 base from V and 6 bases from J, with 9 bases between. The CDR3 is CASSQAGYPGELFF. Written as DNA, the CDR3 is TGTGCCAGCAGCCAAGCAGGGTATCCCGGGGAGCTGTTTTTT.

This clonotype was recorded at least ten times. J is TRBJ1-2 and V is TRBV6-1; TRBD1 might be the D (5 bases). The germline gives CDR1 MNHNS, CDR2 SASEGT. The V and J ends lost 6 bases and 0 bases respectively, with 17 bases between them. The CDR3 loop spans 16 amino acids. Written as DNA, the CDR3 is TGTGCCAGCAGCCTAGGGACTCCTTCCTCTAACTATGGCTACACCTTC. Its translation is CASSLGTPSSNYGYTF.

Ten or more counts support this clonotype. The rearrangement uses TRBV7-6 and TRBJ2-7, with D unclear. V was clipped by 5 bases and J by 7 bases, with 15 bases between them. CDR1 is SGHVS and CDR2 is FNYEAQ in the germline V gene. The CDR3 has 13 residues. The CDR3 sequence is CASSAGRVGEQYF. The CDR3 DNA reads as TGTGCCAGCAGCGCCGGAAGGGTTGGGGAGCAGTACTTC.

The table lists this clonotype with a few counts. V is TRBV12-3 or TRBV12-4 and J is TRBJ2-1; D unclear. The CDR3 has 11 amino acids. Trimming shortened V by 8 bases and J by 10 bases, and 12 bases separated the two germline ends. This chain's CDR3 is CASRTFSEQFF. CDR3 nucleotides: TGTGCCAGCCGGACGTTCTCAGAGCAGTTCTTC.

As for this clonotype: Just one base apart from a much larger clone, this may be a read error. The chain combines TRBV11-3 with TRBJ2-1, with a tentative D call TRBD1 (5 bases). Germline assignment: CDR1 SGHNT and CDR2 YENEEA. The CDR3 is 15 residues long. As DNA, the CDR3 is TGTGCCAACAGCCTAGGGGCGAGCTCCTACAATGAGCAGTTCTTC. Translated: CANSLGASSYNEQFF.

The J gene is TRBJ2-7, the V gene TRBV29-1; 7 bases are shared with TRBD1. The length of the CDR3 is 12 residues. After removal of 7 bases from V and 3 bases from J, the junction contained 6 bases not matched to a gene. CDR1 and CDR2 from the germline V gene are SQVTM and ANQGSEA. Here the CDR3 reads CSASTGSYEQYF. The CDR3 DNA reads as TGCAGCGCCTCGACAGGGAGCTACGAGCAGTACTTC.

The chain employs TRBV6-1 and TRBJ2-3; the D is unclear. V shed 6 bases and J shed 5 bases, with 9 bases lying between them. Germline CDR1 MNHNS, CDR2 SASEGT. This CDR3 is 12 amino acids long. For the CDR3, the DNA is TGTGCCAGCAGCGGACGGCAAGATACGCAGTATTTT. Protein product: CASSGRQDTQYF.

This clonotype was counted many times. This sequence joins TRBV7-8 and TRBJ2-5; D remains ambiguous. The CDR3 contains 14 residues. Germline V gene lookup returns CDR1 SGHVS and CDR2 FQNEAQ. V was trimmed by 1 base and J by 2 bases, leaving 8 bases between them. As DNA, the CDR3 is TGTGCCAGCAGCTTAGGTGTAGGGCAAGAGACCCAGTACTTC. Its translation is CASSLGVGQETQYF.

The V and J genes are TRBV29-1 and TRBJ2-1; TRBD2 matches 10 bases. Losses at the gene ends were 6 bases for V and 4 bases for J; bases not matched to a gene: 9. Germline loops: CDR1 SQVTM, CDR2 ANQGSEA. This CDR3 is 15 amino acids long. The CDR3 DNA is TGCAGCGTAAAAGAGCGGGAGGGAGGGTACAATGAGCAGTTCTTC. Its translation: CSVKEREGGYNEQFF.

In this sample, this clonotype turned up many times. The V gene is TRBV6-2 or TRBV6-3, the J gene TRBJ2-7, with TRBD2 matching over 10 bases. V shed 0 bases, J shed 3 bases, and the junction held 2 bases outside the gene matches. The germline gives CDR1 MNHEY, CDR2 SVGEGT. The CDR3 consists of 15 residues. CDR3 sequence: CASSYSTSGVYEQYF. The CDR3 DNA reads TGTGCCAGCAGTTACTCCACTAGCGGGGTCTACGAGCAGTACTTC.